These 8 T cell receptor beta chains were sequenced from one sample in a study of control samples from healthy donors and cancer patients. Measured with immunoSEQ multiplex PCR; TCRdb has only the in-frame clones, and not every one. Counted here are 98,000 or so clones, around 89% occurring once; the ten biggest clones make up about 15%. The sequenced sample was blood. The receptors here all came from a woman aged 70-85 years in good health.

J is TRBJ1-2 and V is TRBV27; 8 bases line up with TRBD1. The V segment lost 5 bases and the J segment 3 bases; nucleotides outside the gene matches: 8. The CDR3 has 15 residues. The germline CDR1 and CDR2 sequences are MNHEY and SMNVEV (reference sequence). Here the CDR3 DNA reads TGTGCCAGCAGTGTTCAGGGGGCAGCTTACTATGGCTACACCTTC. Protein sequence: CASSVQGAAYYGYTF.

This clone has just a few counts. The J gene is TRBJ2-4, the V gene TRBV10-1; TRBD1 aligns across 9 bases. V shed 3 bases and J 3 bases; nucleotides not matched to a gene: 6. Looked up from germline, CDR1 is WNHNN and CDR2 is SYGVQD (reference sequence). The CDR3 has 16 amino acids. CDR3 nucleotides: TGCGCCAGCAGTGACCTAGACAGGGGGGTCAAAAACATTCAGTACTTC. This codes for CASSDLDRGVKNIQYF.

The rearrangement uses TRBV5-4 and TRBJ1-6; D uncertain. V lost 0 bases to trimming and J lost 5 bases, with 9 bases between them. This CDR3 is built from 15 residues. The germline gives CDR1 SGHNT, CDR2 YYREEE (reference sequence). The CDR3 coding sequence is TGTGCCAGCAGCTTGGGGGTTCAAAATAATTCACCCCTCCACTTT. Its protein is CASSLGVQNNSPLHF.

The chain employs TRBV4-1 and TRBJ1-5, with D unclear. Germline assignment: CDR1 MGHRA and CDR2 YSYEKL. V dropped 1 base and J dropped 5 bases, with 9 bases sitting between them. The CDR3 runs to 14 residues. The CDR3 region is CASSQGGGYQPQHF. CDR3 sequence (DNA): TGCGCCAGCAGCCAAGGGGGAGGGTATCAGCCCCAGCATTTT.

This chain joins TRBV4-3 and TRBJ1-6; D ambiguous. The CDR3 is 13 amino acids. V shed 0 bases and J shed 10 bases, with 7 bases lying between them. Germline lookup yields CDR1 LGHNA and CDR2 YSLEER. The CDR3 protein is CASSQDRRSPLHF. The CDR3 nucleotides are TGCGCCAGCAGCCAAGATAGGCGCTCACCCCTCCACTTT.

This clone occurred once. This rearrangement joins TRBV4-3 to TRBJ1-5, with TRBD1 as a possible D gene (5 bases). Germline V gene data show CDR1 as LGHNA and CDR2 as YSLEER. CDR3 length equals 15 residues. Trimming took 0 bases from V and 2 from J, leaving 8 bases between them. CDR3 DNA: TGCGCCAGCAGCCAAGATGGAGGGGGCAATCAGCCCCAGCATTTT. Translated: CASSQDGGGNQPQHF.

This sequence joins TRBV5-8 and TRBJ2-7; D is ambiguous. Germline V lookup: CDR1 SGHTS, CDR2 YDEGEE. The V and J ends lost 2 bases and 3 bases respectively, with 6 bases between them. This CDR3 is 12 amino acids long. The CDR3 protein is CASSFLRYEQYF. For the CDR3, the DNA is TGTGCCAGCAGCTTCCTCCGCTACGAGCAGTACTTC.

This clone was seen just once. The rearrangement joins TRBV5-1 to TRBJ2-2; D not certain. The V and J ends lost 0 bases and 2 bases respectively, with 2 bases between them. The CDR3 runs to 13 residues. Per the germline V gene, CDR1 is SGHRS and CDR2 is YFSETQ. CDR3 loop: CASSLANTGELFF. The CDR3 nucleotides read TGCGCCAGCAGCTTGGCAAACACCGGGGAGCTGTTTTTT.